Following are 22 T cell receptor beta chains from one sample sequenced in a study of metastatic and nonmetastatic thyroid tumors. MiXCR re-clonotyped the PCR reads for TCRdb. The sample has almost 35,000 clones, less than 40% seen once. Every patient underwent thyroid surgery untreated. Material: tumor tissue. The source of these receptors is a female donor with papillary thyroid cancer or a benign thyroid nodule (not recorded which). Some clones in this sample may be carry-over from other donors' samples.

This clone was detected only a few times. V gene TRBV6-1 combines with J gene TRBJ2-5; no clear D. V was clipped by 2 bases and J by 1 base, with 14 bases between them. CDR1 MNHNS and CDR2 SASEGT come from the germline V gene. The CDR3 spans 16 residues. CDR3 loop: CASSERPEPSQETQYF. In DNA form, the CDR3 reads TGTGCCAGCAGTGAACGTCCAGAGCCGAGCCAAGAGACCCAGTACTTC.

This chain uses TRBV19 with TRBJ1-5; D ambiguous. The CDR3 contains 14 residues. The germline CDR1 and CDR2 sequences are LNHDA and SQIVND (reference sequence). Trimming took off 2 bases at V and 4 bases at J, with 9 bases between the two ends. As DNA, the CDR3 is TGTGCCAGTAGTATACTGGGAGAAAATCAGCCCCAGCATTTT. Translation: CASSILGENQPQHF.

This clone was observed a few times. This chain joins TRBV6-1 and TRBJ1-2; D might be TRBD1 (5 bases). CDR3 length: 13 amino acids. The ends were cut back, 5 bases at V and 4 bases at J, with 11 bases in the middle. Per the germline V gene, CDR1 is MNHNS and CDR2 is SASEGT. CDR3 loop: CASSSPTAYGYTF. CDR3 DNA sequence: TGTGCCAGCAGTTCCCCGACAGCCTATGGCTACACCTTC.

The chain combines TRBV6-1 with TRBJ2-5; 8 bases align to TRBD1. V dropped 7 bases and J dropped 0; count of bases not matched to a gene: 7. This CDR3 is 15 amino acids long. Germline V CDR1 and CDR2: MNHNS, SASEGT. This CDR3 reads CASKMGGQDQETQYF. DNA of the CDR3: TGTGCCAGCAAAATGGGGGGACAGGACCAAGAGACCCAGTACTTC.

This clone has more than one count but fewer than ten. The chain is built from TRBV6-1 and TRBJ2-2; D is perhaps TRBD2 (5 bases). V was clipped by 7 bases and J by 7 bases, with 22 bases between them. Germline CDR1 and CDR2: MNHNS and SASEGT. This CDR3 is built from 16 residues. CDR3 sequence (DNA): TGTGCCAGCAATGCGGATGGGTTAGCGAGGGTCGGGGAGCTGTTTTTT. Residues: CASNADGLARVGELFF.

The rearrangement links TRBV12-3 or TRBV12-4 to TRBJ2-7; 13 nucleotides align to TRBD2. This CDR3 is built from 15 residues. Trimming at V came to 5 bases and at J to 2 bases, leaving 3 bases not matched to a gene. Here the CDR3 reads CASSRGLAGAYEQYF. The DNA for the CDR3 is TGTGCCAGCAGTCGAGGACTAGCGGGAGCCTACGAGCAGTACTTC.

To note about this clone: An end of the junction differs from the germline gene, which may be a read error. V usage is TRBV20-1 and J usage is TRBJ2-7, with TRBD1 matching 8 bases. This CDR3 has 17 amino acids. Germline CDR1 reads DFQATT; CDR2 reads SNEGSKA (reference sequence). The CDR3 protein is CSAPQGAQEGLEYEQYF. The CDR3 nucleotides read TGCAGTGCGCCCCAGGGGGCACAAGAGGGGCTAGAGTACGAGCAGTACTTT.

The chain carries TRBV5-1 and TRBJ1-2; no clear D. Germline lookup yields CDR1 SGHRS and CDR2 YFSETQ. The CDR3 runs 13 residues. The ends were cut back, 0 bases at V and 3 bases at J, with 6 bases in the middle. CDR3 bases: TGCGCCAGCAGCTTGGCGCAGGACTATGGCTACACCTTC. Translating it yields CASSLAQDYGYTF.

The J gene is TRBJ2-1, the V gene TRBV20-1, with 10 bases that match TRBD2. The length of the CDR3 is 16 residues. CDR1 DFQATT and CDR2 SNEGSKA come from the germline V gene (reference sequence). V trimming: 0 bases; J trimming: 6 bases; junction bases outside the gene matches: 8. The CDR3 protein is CSARDPAGGGLNEQFF. As DNA, the CDR3 is TGCAGTGCTAGAGACCCAGCGGGAGGGGGACTCAATGAGCAGTTCTTC.

The CDR3 loop reads CAGGLLNEQFF. CDR3 DNA: TGTGCCGGGGGCCTATTAAATGAGCAGTTCTTC. The chain uses TRBV6-2 or TRBV6-3 and TRBJ2-1; TRBD1 is a possible D gene (6 bases). Germline V CDR1 and CDR2: MNHEY, SVGEGT. The CDR3 has 11 residues. Trimming took 11 bases from V and 7 from J, leaving 12 bases between them.

This clone was observed a single time. This sequence joins TRBV11-2 and TRBJ2-7; D might be TRBD2 (6 bases). Looked up from germline, CDR1 is SGHAT and CDR2 is FQNNGV. This CDR3 region has 14 residues. Trimming cost V 5 bases and J 0 bases, with 11 bases left between them. Here the CDR3 DNA reads TGTGCCAGCAGCAGCCGGGAGACCTCCTACGAGCAGTACTTC. It codes for CASSSRETSYEQYF.

The J gene is TRBJ1-1, the V gene TRBV6-1; D perhaps matches TRBD1 (6 bases). Germline V CDR1 and CDR2: MNHNS, SASEGT. The length of the CDR3 is 14 residues. Trimming stripped 7 bases from V and 11 bases from J, with 23 bases between. In DNA form, the CDR3 reads TGTGCCAGCACTTTACGAGACAGGAGCCTTGATGCTTTCTTT. It codes for CASTLRDRSLDAFF.

Only a few counts were recorded for this clone. The junction departs from germline at one end; a sequencing error may be responsible. The chain combines TRBV6-1 with TRBJ1-2; possibly TRBD1 for D (5 bases). The CDR3 consists of 12 residues. Germline CDR1 reads MNHNS; CDR2 reads SASEGT. CDR3 residues: CASEGSRLPYPF. CDR3 nucleotides: TGTGCCAGCGAGGGGTCGCGGTTACCGTACCCATTC.

The J gene is TRBJ1-2, the V gene TRBV20-1; 7 bases are a match to TRBD1. This CDR3 comprises 14 residues. The V gene's germline CDR1 is DFQATT and CDR2 SNEGSKA (reference sequence). V lost 5 bases and J lost 3; bases outside the gene matches: 9. The CDR3 DNA reads as TGCAGTGCTCCACAGGGGTTCAGGGACTATGGCTACACCTTC. As protein: CSAPQGFRDYGYTF.

This chain uses TRBV28 with TRBJ1-6, with TRBD1 as a possible D gene (5 bases). V dropped 6 bases and J dropped 12 bases, with 18 bases sitting between them. This CDR3 is built from 14 residues. Germline V gene sequence: CDR1 MDHEN, CDR2 SYDVKM. CDR3 in DNA: TGTGCCAGCAGCTCGAGGGCAGGGAATAGACCCCTCCACTTT. Its translation: CASSSRAGNRPLHF.

The gene calls are TRBV14 and TRBJ2-2; unclear D gene. With 4 bases removed from V and 3 bases from J, the gap between germline ends came to 9 bases. Germline V gene data show CDR1 as SGHDN and CDR2 as FVKESK. The CDR3 sequence is 14 residues long. CDR3 in amino acids: CASSLNVYTGELFF. Written as DNA, the CDR3 is TGTGCCAGCAGCCTTAACGTATACACCGGGGAGCTGTTTTTT.

V usage is TRBV30 and J usage is TRBJ2-7; 9 positions match TRBD1. The CDR3 extends over 14 amino acids. Trimming at V came to 0 bases and at J to 1 base, leaving 1 base not matched to a gene. Germline V gene data show CDR1 as GTSNPN and CDR2 as SVGIG (reference sequence). CDR3: CAWSVQGASYEQYF. The CDR3 DNA sequence: TGTGCCTGGAGTGTACAGGGGGCGTCCTACGAGCAGTACTTC.

This chain connects TRBV6-5 to TRBJ2-2; no firm D call. CDR3 length: 12 amino acids. The V gene lost 2 bases and the J gene lost 10 bases, with 8 bases spanning the gap. From germline, CDR1 is MNHEY and CDR2 SVGAGI. CDR3 amino acids: CASSYPGEELFF. CDR3 coding DNA: TGTGCCAGCAGTTACCCGGGCGAGGAGCTGTTTTTT.

The V and J genes are TRBV6-1 and TRBJ2-7, with 13 bases fitting TRBD2. The CDR3 loop spans 16 amino acids. V gave up 5 bases and J gave up 1 base; unmatched junction bases: 5. Per germline, CDR1 MNHNS and CDR2 SASEGT. This chain's CDR3 is CASSPRTSGRSYEQYF. The CDR3 DNA reads as TGTGCCAGCAGTCCCCGGACTAGCGGGAGATCCTACGAGCAGTACTTC.

This clone was seen a few times. The genes are TRBV2 and TRBJ1-2; D uncertain. The CDR3 contains 12 residues. CDR1 SNHLY and CDR2 FYNNEI come from the germline V gene. Trimming took off 7 bases at V and 5 bases at J, with 11 bases between the two ends. The DNA of the CDR3 is TGTGCCAGCAATTCCGGATCTTATGGCTACACCTTC. Its protein is CASNSGSYGYTF. Filled out from reference TRBV2 and TRBJ1-2, the complete variable domain reads EPEVTQTPSHQVTQMGQEVILRCVPISNHLYFYWYRQILGQKVEFLVSFYNNEISEKSEIFDDQFSVERPDGSNFTLKIRSTKLEDSAMYFCASNSGSYGYTFGSGTRLTVV.

This sequence joins TRBV7-8 and TRBJ1-1; D unresolved. V lost 8 bases, J lost 4 bases, and 17 bases lay in between. The CDR3 length is 14 residues. Germline V gene lookup returns CDR1 SGHVS and CDR2 FQNEAQ. The CDR3 nucleotides read TGTGCCAGCGGTCGGCAGCTGGCGGGCACTGAAGCTTTCTTT. Its translation is CASGRQLAGTEAFF. Complete variable domain (other parts from reference TRBV7-8 and TRBJ1-1): GAGVSQSPRYKVAKRGQDVALRCDPISGHVSLFWYQQALGQGPEFLTYFQNEAQLDKSGLPSDRFFAERPEGSVSTLKIQRTQQEDSAVYLCASGRQLAGTEAFFGQGTRLTVV.

This rearrangement joins TRBV4-1 to TRBJ2-3; 10 nucleotides match TRBD2. After removal of 0 bases from V and 3 bases from J, the junction contained 6 bases not matched to a gene. Germline V gene sequence: CDR1 MGHRA, CDR2 YSYEKL. This CDR3 has 17 amino acids. The CDR3 DNA follows: TGCGCCAGCAGCCAAGATACCCTAGCGGGAGAAACAGATACGCAGTATTTT. Protein sequence: CASSQDTLAGETDTQYF.